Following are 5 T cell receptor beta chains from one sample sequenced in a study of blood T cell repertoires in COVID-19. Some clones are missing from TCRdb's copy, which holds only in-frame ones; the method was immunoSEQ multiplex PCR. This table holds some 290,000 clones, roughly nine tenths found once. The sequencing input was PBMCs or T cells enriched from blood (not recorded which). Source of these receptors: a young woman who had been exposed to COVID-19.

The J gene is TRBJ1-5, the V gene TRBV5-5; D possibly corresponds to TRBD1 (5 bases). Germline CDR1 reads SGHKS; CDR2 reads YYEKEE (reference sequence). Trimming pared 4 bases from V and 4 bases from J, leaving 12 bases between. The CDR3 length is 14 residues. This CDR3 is CASSPAAGNQPQHF. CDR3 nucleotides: TGTGCCAGCAGCCCGGCCGCAGGGAATCAGCCCCAGCATTTT.

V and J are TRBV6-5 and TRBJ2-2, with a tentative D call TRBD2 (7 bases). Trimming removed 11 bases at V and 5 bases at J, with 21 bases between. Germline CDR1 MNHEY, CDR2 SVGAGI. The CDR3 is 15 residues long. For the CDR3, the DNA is TGTGCCCGCAACCCTGGGGGGGCGGGGACCGGGGAGCTGTTTTTT. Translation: CARNPGGAGTGELFF.

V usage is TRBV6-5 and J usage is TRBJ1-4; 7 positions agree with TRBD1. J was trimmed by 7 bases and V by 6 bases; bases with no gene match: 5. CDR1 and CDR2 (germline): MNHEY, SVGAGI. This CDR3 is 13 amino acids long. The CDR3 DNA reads TGTGCCAGCAGAGACAGGGAAAGTGAAAAACTGTTTTTT. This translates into CASRDRESEKLFF.

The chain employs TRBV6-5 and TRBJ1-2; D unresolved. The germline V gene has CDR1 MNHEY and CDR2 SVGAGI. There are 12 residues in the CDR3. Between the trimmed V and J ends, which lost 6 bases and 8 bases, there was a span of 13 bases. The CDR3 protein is CASRHITLGYTF. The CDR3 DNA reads TGTGCCAGCAGACATATCACCTTGGGCTACACCTTC.

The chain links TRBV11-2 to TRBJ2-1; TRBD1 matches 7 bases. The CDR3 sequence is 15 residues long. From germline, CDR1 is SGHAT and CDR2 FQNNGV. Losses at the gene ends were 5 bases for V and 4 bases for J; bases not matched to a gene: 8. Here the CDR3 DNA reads TGTGCCAGCAGCCCAACTACAGGGGCATACAATGAGCAGTTCTTC. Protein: CASSPTTGAYNEQFF.